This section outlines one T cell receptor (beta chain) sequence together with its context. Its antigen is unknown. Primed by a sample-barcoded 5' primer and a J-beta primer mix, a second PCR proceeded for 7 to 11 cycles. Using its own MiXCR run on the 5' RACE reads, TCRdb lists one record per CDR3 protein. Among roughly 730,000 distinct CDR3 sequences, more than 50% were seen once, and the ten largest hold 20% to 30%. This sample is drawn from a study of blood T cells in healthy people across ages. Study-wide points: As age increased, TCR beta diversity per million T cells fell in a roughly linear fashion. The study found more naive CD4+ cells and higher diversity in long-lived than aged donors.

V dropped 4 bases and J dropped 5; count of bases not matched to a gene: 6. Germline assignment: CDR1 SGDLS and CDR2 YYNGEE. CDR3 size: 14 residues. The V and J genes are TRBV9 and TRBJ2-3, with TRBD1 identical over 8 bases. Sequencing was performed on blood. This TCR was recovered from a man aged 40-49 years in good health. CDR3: CASSSSGGLDTQYF. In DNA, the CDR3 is TGTGCCAGCAGCTCCTCAGGGGGCCTAGATACGCAGTATTTT.